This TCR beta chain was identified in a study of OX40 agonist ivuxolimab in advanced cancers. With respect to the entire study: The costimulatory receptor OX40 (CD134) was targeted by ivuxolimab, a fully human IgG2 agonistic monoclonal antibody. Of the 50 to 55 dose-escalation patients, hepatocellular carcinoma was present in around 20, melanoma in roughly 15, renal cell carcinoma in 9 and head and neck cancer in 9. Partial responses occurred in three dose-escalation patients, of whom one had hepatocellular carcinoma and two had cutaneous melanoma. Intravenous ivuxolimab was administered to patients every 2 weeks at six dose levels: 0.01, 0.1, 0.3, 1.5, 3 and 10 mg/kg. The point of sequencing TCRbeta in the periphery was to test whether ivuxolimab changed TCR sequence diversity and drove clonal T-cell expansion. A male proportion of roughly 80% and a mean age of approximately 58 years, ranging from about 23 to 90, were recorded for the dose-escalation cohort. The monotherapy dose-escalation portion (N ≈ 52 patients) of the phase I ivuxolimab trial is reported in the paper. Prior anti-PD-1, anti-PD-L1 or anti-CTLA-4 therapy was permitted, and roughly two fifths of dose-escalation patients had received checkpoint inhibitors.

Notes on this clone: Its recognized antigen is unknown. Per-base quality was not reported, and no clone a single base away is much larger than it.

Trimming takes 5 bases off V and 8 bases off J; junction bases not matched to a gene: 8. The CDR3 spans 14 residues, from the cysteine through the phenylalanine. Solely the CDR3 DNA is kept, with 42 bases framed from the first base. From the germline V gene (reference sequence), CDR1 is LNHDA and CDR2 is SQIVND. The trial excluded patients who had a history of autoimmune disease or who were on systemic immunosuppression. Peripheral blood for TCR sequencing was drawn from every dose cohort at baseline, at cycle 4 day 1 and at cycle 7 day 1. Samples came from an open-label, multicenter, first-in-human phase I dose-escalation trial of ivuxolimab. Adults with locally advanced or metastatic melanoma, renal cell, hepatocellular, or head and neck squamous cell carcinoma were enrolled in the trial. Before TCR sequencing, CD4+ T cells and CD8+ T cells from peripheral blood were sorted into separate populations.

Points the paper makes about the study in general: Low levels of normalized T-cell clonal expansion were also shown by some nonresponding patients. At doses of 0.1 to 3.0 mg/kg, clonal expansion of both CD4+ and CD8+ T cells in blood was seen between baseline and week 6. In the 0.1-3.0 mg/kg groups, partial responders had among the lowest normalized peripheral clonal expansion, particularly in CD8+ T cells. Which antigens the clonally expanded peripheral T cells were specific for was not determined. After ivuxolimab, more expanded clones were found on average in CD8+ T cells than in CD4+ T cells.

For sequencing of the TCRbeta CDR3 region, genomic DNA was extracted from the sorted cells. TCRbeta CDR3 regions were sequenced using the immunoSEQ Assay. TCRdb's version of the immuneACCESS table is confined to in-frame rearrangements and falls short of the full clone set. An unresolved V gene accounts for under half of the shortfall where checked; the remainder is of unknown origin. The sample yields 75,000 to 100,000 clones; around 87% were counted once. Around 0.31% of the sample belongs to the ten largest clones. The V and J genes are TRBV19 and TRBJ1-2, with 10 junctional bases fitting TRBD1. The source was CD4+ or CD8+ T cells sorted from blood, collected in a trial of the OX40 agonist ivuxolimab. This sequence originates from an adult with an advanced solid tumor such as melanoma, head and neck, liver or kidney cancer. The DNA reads TGTGCCAGTAGTGCCCTGGGACAGGGGCGAGGCTACACCTTC. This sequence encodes CASSALGQGRGYTF.